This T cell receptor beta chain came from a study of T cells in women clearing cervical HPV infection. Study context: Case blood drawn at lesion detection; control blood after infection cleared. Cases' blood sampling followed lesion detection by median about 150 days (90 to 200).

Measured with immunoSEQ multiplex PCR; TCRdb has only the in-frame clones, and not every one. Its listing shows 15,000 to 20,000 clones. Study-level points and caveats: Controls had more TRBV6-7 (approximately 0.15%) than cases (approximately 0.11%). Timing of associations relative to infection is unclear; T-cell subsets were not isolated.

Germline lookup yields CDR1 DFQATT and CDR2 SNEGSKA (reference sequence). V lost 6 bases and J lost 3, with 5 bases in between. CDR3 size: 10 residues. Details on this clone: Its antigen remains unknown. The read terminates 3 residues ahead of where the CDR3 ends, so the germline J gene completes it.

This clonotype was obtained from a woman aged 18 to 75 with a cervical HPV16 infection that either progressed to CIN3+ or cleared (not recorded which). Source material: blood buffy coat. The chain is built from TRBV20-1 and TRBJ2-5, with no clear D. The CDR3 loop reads CSASEETQYF. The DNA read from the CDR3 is TGCAGTGCCTCCGAAGAGACC.